One and the same sample provided the 8 T cell receptor beta chains below, sequenced in a study of cytomegalovirus exposure and HLA in healthy donors. Amplification used 60 Vbeta primers and 13 Jbeta primers. Generated by immunoSEQ multiplex PCR, the TCRdb table keeps only in-frame clones and is missing some. The sample has roughly 120,000 clones; approximately 80% are singletons. Sequencing was done on a sample of PBMCs. These receptors were taken from a man aged 35 to 55 in good health and CMV-seronegative.

The CDR3 DNA is TGTGCCAGCAGCCCCCGGGAGTGGACAGGGGTTGGCTACAATGAGCAGTTCTTC. This codes for CASSPREWTGVGYNEQFF. The V call is TRBV27, the J call TRBJ2-1; the match to TRBD1 covers 9 bases. CDR1 MNHEY and CDR2 SMNVEV come from the germline V gene (reference sequence). The J segment lost 3 bases and the V segment lost 6 bases, leaving 15 bases of the junction unmatched. CDR3 length: 18 residues.

The chain is built from TRBV5-1 and TRBJ1-2; D is ambiguous. Germline lookup yields CDR1 SGHRS and CDR2 YFSETQ. The CDR3 sequence is 14 residues long. V shed 1 base and J shed 5 bases, with 12 bases lying between them. CDR3 sequence reads: CASSLTAGAYGYTF. The CDR3, as DNA: TGCGCCAGCAGCTTGACGGCGGGCGCATATGGCTACACCTTC.

The V and J genes are TRBV4-1 and TRBJ1-5; weak D call: TRBD1 (5 bases). The CDR3 totals 16 residues. The V end was cut by 2 bases, the J end by 4 bases, with 15 bases between. Germline-derived CDR1 and CDR2 are MGHRA and YSYEKL. The CDR3 nucleotides are TGCGCCAGCAGCCAACCTTCTGACAGCAAGAATCAGCCCCAGCATTTT. This encodes CASSQPSDSKNQPQHF.

Only a few counts were recorded for this clone. The chain links TRBV25-1 to TRBJ1-5, with D unresolved. Trimming took off 7 bases at V and 2 bases at J, with 6 bases between the two ends. This CDR3 contains 12 residues. Germline V gene lookup returns CDR1 MGHDK and CDR2 SYGVNS. The CDR3 region has the DNA TGTGCCAGCAAGAGGGGCAATCAGCCCCAGCATTTT. It encodes CASKRGNQPQHF.

This clone came up once. The chain has TRBV28 and TRBJ2-1; 8 nucleotides agree with TRBD1. This CDR3 has 15 residues. J was trimmed by 4 bases and V by 2 bases; bases with no gene match: 4. Germline CDR1 MDHEN, CDR2 SYDVKM. CDR3 bases: TGTGCCAGCAGTTTAGCCAGGGGGCCGTACAATGAGCAGTTCTTC. As protein: CASSLARGPYNEQFF.

This chain links TRBV6-5 with TRBJ1-2; D may be TRBD1 (6 bases). The CDR3 is 15 amino acids. Between the trimmed V and J ends, which lost 4 bases and 4 bases, there was a span of 16 bases. The germline V gene has CDR1 MNHEY and CDR2 SVGAGI. The CDR3 sequence: CASSSPAGGRYGYTF. The CDR3 DNA reads as TGTGCCAGCAGTTCCCCGGCGGGGGGCCGCTATGGCTACACCTTC.

The V and J genes are TRBV11-2 and TRBJ1-2; 8 bases fit TRBD1. Trimming removed 2 bases from V and 7 bases from J; junction bases left unmatched: 9. This CDR3 has 15 residues. Looked up from germline, CDR1 is SGHAT and CDR2 is FQNNGV. The CDR3: CASSLIGSGGVGYTF. The CDR3 DNA follows: TGTGCCAGCAGCTTAATTGGTTCAGGGGGCGTTGGCTACACCTTC.

V gene TRBV29-1 combines with J gene TRBJ1-1; D ambiguous. From germline, CDR1 is SQVTM and CDR2 ANQGSEA. Trimming took 4 bases from V and 2 from J, leaving 8 bases between them. The CDR3 extends over 12 amino acids. The CDR3 DNA sequence: TGCAGCGTTGTCCTAGGTAACACTGAAGCTTTCTTT. Encoded protein: CSVVLGNTEAFF.